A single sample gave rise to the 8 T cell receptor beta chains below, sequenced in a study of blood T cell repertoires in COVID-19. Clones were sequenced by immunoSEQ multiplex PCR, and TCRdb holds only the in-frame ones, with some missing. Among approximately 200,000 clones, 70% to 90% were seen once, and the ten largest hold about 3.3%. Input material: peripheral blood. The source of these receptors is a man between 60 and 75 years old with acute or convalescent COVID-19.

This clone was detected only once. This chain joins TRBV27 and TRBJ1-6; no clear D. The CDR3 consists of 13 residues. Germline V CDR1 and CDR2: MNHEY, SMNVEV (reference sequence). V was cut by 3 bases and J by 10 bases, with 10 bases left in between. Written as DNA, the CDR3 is TGTGCCAGCAGTTTTTTGGACTTCTCACCCCTCCACTTT. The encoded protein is CASSFLDFSPLHF.

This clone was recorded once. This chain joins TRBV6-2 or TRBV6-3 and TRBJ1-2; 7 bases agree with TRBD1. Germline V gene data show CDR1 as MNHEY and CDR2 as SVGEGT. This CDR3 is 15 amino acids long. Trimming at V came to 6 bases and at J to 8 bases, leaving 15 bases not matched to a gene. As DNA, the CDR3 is TGTGCCAGCAGCAGAAACGGCAGGGGGACTCACGGCTACACCTTC. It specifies CASSRNGRGTHGYTF.

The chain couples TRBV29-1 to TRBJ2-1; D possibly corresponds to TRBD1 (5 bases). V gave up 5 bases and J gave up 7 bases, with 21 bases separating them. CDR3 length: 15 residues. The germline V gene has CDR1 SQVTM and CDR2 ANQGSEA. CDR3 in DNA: TGCAGCGTTCCGGGCGGCCAGGGAAACGGTAATGAGCAGTTCTTC. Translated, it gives CSVPGGQGNGNEQFF.

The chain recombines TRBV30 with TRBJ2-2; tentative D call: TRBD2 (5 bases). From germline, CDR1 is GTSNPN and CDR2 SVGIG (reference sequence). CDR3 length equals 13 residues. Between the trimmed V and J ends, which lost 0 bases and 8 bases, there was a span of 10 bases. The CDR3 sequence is CAWSVDGMGELFF. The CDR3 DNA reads TGTGCCTGGAGTGTAGACGGGATGGGGGAGCTGTTTTTT. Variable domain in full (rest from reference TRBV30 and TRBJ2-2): SQTIHQWPATLVQPVGSPLSLECTVEGTSNPNLYWYRQAAGRGLQLLFYSVGIGQISSEVPQNLSASRPQDRQFILSSKKLLLSDSGFYLCAWSVDGMGELFFGEGSRLTVL.

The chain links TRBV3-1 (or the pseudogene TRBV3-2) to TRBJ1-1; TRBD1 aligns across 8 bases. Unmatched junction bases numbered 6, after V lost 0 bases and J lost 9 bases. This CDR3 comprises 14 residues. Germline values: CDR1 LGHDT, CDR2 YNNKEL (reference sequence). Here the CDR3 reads CASSQDRQGAQAFF. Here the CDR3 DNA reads TGTGCCAGCAGCCAAGATCGGCAGGGGGCTCAAGCTTTCTTT.

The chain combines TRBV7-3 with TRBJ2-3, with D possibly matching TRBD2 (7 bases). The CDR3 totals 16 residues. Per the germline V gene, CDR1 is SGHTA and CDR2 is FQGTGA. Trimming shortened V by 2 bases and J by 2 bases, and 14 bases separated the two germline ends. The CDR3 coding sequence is TGTGCCAGCAGCTTAGGGGGGGCATCTTTCACAGATACGCAGTATTTT. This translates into CASSLGGASFTDTQYF.

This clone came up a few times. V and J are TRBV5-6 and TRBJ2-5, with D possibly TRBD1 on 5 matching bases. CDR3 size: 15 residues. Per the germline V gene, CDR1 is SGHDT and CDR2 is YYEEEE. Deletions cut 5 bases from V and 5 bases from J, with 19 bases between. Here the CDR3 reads CASSSGPNLRETQYF. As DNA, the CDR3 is TGTGCCAGCAGTTCAGGGCCAAACCTACGGGAGACCCAGTACTTC. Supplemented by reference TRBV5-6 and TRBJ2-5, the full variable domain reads DAGVTQSPTHLIKTRGQQVTLRCSPKSGHDTVSWYQQALGQGPQFIFQYYEEEERQRGNFPDRFSGHQFPNYSSELNVNALLLGDSALYLCASSSGPNLRETQYFGPGTRLLVL.

The DNA of the CDR3 is TGTGCCAGCACCGGACATATGAACACTGAAGCTTTCTTT. This translates into CASTGHMNTEAFF. The J gene is TRBJ1-1, the V gene TRBV2, with D possibly TRBD1 on 5 matching bases. Trimming left V 7 bases short and J 0 bases short, with 9 bases between. Germline V gene sequence: CDR1 SNHLY, CDR2 FYNNEI. The CDR3 runs 13 residues.